One T cell receptor beta chain is described in this entry. Its antigen is currently not known. The sample holds no much larger clone one base away, and base qualities are not on file. This sample was included in a study of shared clonotypes between healthy human individuals (TCRdb year 2020). Study-wide context: The cohort included a few men and two women between 18 and 49 years of age. For each donor, CD4 naive and CD4 memory were each run on three plates, CD8 naive on two plates, and CD8 memory on one plate. To estimate repertoire size and how much clonotype sharing occurs between individuals, the study deeply sequenced the blood TCR repertoires of five or six healthy adults. Different laboratories and diverse techniques were used to prepare libraries and sequence TCR repertoires, to increase sequencing depth and limit assay-specific biases. Each donor's leukapheresis produced roughly between about 0.9 and 9.5 billion PBMCs.

Donors were healthy HIV-negative adults with no recently reported acute infections or vaccinations. Every donor was a Caucasian adult living in Nashville, Tennessee, USA. CD4+ T cells were enriched by magnetic negative selection, after which naive cells were positively selected on CD45RA and the negative fraction was taken as the memory subset. Blood was obtained by leukapheresis, after which PBMCs were separated by Ficoll-Histopaque density gradient centrifugation and cryopreserved in liquid nitrogen vapor phase. Purity and quantity of every magnetically sorted T cell population were checked by analytical flow cytometry. Genomic DNA was isolated from each sorted fraction and quantified by UV absorbance on a Nanodrop 2000c. TCR CDR3 regions were amplified from genomic DNA by multiplex PCR using the deep immunoSEQ assay. Extracted genomic DNA from each cell subset was spread evenly across all wells of several immunoSEQ 96-well plates, with each plate serving as a replicate. Each replicate PCR for sorted subsets received approximately 200 ng genomic DNA, equal to tens of thousands of T cell genomes. Purified libraries were quantified with a Qubit 3.0 fluorometer, sized on a Bioanalyzer 2100, and re-quantified with the KAPA Library Quantification kit. Every immunoSEQ 96-well plate was sequenced on a separate single-read 150-cycle Illumina NextSeq 550 flow cell. Per the authors' processing: Because the immunoSEQ output included only junctional sequences and no quality scores, the filtering could not be the same as the filtering used for full-length reads. To assign V/J genes and CDR3, sequences were annotated against IMGT germline references using PyIR, a Python wrapper for IgBLAST v1.9. Reads with weak V/J assignments (E-value above 1e-6), missing CDR3, stop codons, out-of-frame junctions, or ambiguous translated residues were removed. A V3J clonotype was defined by an identical inferred V gene, J gene, and CDR3 amino acid sequence. Percentage overlap between repertoires was computed as shared unique clonotypes divided by the size of the smaller repertoire. Three approaches were used to assess repertoire richness: RTK rarefaction, the Chao1 estimator, and Recon v2.1 estimates of unobserved clonotypes. For all TCRbeta clonotypes obtained by the gDNA method from a few donors, generation probabilities were computed with OLGA. Here the immuneACCESS table is served through TCRdb, limited to in-frame sequences with V and J called. Missing clones are a known gap in these copies; in checked studies unresolved V genes cover under half, and the rest lacks a known reason. Clone size and the V and J calls come from that table; the DNA yielded D and trimming. For this sample the table gives about a million clones, of which roughly 77% were detected only once. Roughly 0.82% of the sample is in the top ten clones.

What the research found in general, with its limitations: Based on pairwise subsampling, the degree of clonotype sharing among donors was expected to be affected by sequencing depth. When a handful of donors were compared, the shared fraction of clonotypes was around 5% for naive CD4, about 4% for naive CD8, more than 2% for memory CD4, and 0.3% to 0.5% for memory CD8. Sampling was restricted to blood, and TCR repertoires in tissue are likely to differ from TCR repertoires in blood. Even with the large sequencing depth, rarefaction of the sorted-subset datasets indicated that sequencing was incomplete. Higher generation probabilities were observed for clonotypes shared by all four sorted-subset donors than for non-shared clonotypes. Naive subsets generally had larger estimated clonotype richness than memory subsets did. Because the study included only a small number of donors, the genetic and exposure-history diversity represented was limited.

This TCR was sampled from a man aged 18 to 30 in good health. Some clones in this sample may be carry-over from other donors' samples. Sample: memory CD4+ T cells from PBMCs. Sample cell subset or site, as interpreted from the label and publication: CD45RA-negative fraction.

The DNA reads as follows: TGTGCCAGCGCGAAGTGGGACACTGAAGCTTTCTTT. This encodes CASAKWDTEAFF. The chain employs TRBV6-5 and TRBJ1-1; the D segment cannot be called with confidence. Including cysteine and phenylalanine, the CDR3 has 12 amino acids. The entry retains the CDR3 DNA only, 36 bases that are in frame from base 1. The germline V gene gives CDR1 as MNHEY and CDR2 as SVGAGI. V is reduced by 8 bases and J by 3 bases, leaving a spacing of 10 bases between them.